The entry that follows covers one T cell receptor beta chain sequence. Which antigen it targets is not known. No qualities accompany the bases; no much larger clone lies one base away. The data stem from a study of cytomegalovirus exposure and HLA in healthy donors (dated by TCRdb to 2015 to 2018). Notes on the research overall: In an earlier analysis of 587 of the donors, 250 to 350 Gb of sequence data and 90 million to 130 million unique TCR beta sequences from 150 million to 200 million T cells were reported. The aim of the study was to test whether cataloging public T cell receptors could identify signatures of past pathogen exposure. To predict cytomegalovirus infection status, the study brought together high-throughput TCR immunosequencing, statistical association of individual TCRs with disease status, and machine learning. Alongside the repertoire data, information on donor age, sex, ethnicity and CMV serostatus was compiled. Rather than drawing on any new phenotypic data, the later analysis identified candidate immune exposures from TCR beta sequences and the way those sequences occurred across donors. On average, 235,054 unique TCR beta nucleotide sequences were sequenced per donor among some 420 genotyped donors of the cohort, with about 17% of those sequences being non-productive. The number of typed donors differed by locus: roughly 629-640 for A, B, C, DRB1 and DQB1; roughly 510 for DQA1; approximately 610 for DPA1; and about 470 for DPB1. Every discovery cohort repertoire had been produced on one sequencing platform. Along with the approximately 700-subject first cohort, a separate validation cohort of over a hundred different subjects was used. A later genetic analysis took genome-wide SNP genotypes for about three fifths of the 666 donors and used that subset as a discovery cohort. A later analysis re-analyzed previously published TCR beta repertoires from 666 donors and added high-resolution HLA genotyping to study TCR occurrence patterns. A few DR-DQ haplotypes were handled as single units for association and clustering because linkage in the cohort was strong. The genetic ancestry cluster associated with self-reported Caucasian donors included roughly four fifths of the approximately 400 genotyped donors. HLA typing covered class I and class II loci at four-digit resolution. An early release that covered about 600 HLA-typed donors contained about 300 gigabases of sequencing data and approximately 85 million unique TCR sequences. The study profiled the T cell repertoires of 500 to 800 subjects by immunosequencing and related them to cytomegalovirus serostatus. In an earlier analysis of 500 to 650 of the donors, high-throughput TCR beta sequencing was used to judge whether each TCR beta V gene segment behaved as functional or pseudogenic. Study-wide conclusions, independent of this receptor: In a later analysis, HLA-associated TCR beta chains showed more clonal expansion and lower generation probabilities than non-associated chains that were equally common. A later analysis associated 16,951 TCR beta sequences with specific HLA alleles at a false discovery rate of 0.05. The earlier analysis of almost 600 of the donors excluded roughly 16 rarely observed V segments, including chromosome 9 orphons, because counts were too low. Immune exposure information for the cohort was limited to CMV serostatus. Correlated functional status among segregating V segments might reflect linkage disequilibrium, but an unknown experimental factor could not be ruled out. Because HLA typing was unavailable for some donors at each locus, only the typed subset was used in association tests. In an earlier analysis of 500 to 650 of the donors, most TCR beta V segments appeared in productive rearrangements about 87% or about 30% of the time, broadly matching IMGT annotations. Several of the top co-occurrence clusters appeared to be linked to parvovirus B19, influenza, CMV and Epstein-Barr virus, according to a later analysis. A cluster of highly shared sequence variants was judged likely to represent a technical artifact of the sequencing pipeline. In this cohort, only TCR beta chains were sequenced, and detectable features were limited by the absence of alpha or paired-chain data. The authors suggested that the approach could potentially be generalized to other disease states and immunological phenotypes. When HLA alleles, especially DR and DQ, strongly co-occurred, attributing TCR associations to individual alleles was difficult. In both the original and validation cohorts, the classifier was reported to diagnose cytomegalovirus status with high specificity and sensitivity. A later analysis found that most CMV-associated TCR beta chains appeared HLA-restricted, with HLA associations seemingly driven largely by CMV exposure. V-gene and J-gene trimming of TCR beta chains was associated with a missense DCLRE1C variant in a later genetic analysis, and the association was replicated in an independent cohort. Most TCR sequences were seen in very few donors, while some public TCRs were found in many individuals. Three of the identified cytomegalovirus-associated TCR beta chains were confirmed in vitro to be specific for cytomegalovirus antigens. A further reported finding was that TCR beta sequences accurately predicted the HLA-A and HLA-B alleles for most subjects in the first cohort. According to a later analysis, TCR association rates differed among HLA loci, with DRB1 alleles showing the most associated TCRs and HLA-C alleles showing the fewest. Roughly uniform sequencing depth across donors was assumed in presence/absence analyses, although this assumption may not hold. In the study, approximately 160 TCR beta chains were listed as associated with cytomegalovirus. Compared with the approximately 670-donor mean, donors in an Asian-associated ancestry cluster had fewer N-insertions in productive TCRs, according to a later genetic analysis.

The cohort comprised some 680 healthy bone marrow donors. At the time of sampling, every cohort member was nominally healthy, though immune exposures that went unrecorded were likely present. The donor was CMV seronegative and belonged to the group of 350 to 400 seronegative cohort members. Each donor provided a peripheral blood sample, and peripheral blood mononuclear cells were used for TCR beta sequencing. Genomic DNA was extracted from the blood cell samples with the Qiagen DNeasy Blood Extraction Kit. Libraries came from the immunoSEQ multiplex PCR assay. For the multiplex PCR, a mixture combining 60 forward primers for TCR Vbeta segments and 13 reverse primers for TCR Jbeta segments was used. Amplification of the CDR3 region of rearranged TCR beta genes was performed with a multiplex PCR assay on genomic DNA. The Illumina HiSeq System was used to sequence the amplified TCR beta libraries as 87-base-pair reads. The authors processed their data as follows. Across the 670 or so repertoires, a later analysis counted some 80 million unique TCR beta chains, about 10 million of which were shared by at least two donors. A nearest-neighbor algorithm error-corrected the raw reads and collapsed the reads into unique sequences, merging closely related sequences to remove PCR and sequencing errors. V, D and J gene segments were assigned by aligning CDR3 sequences to IMGT reference sequences. Each retained sequence needed at least a six-nucleotide match to both a V gene segment and a J gene segment. A rearrangement was called productive if the CDR3 had no stop codons and remained in frame with V and J, and every other rearrangement was called non-productive. CDR3 was defined by IMGT convention, running from the second conserved V-encoded cysteine to the conserved J-encoded phenylalanine. The earlier analysis of about 500 of the donors excluded sequences that lacked an unambiguous match to a single V gene segment. In an earlier analysis of roughly 600 of the donors, a V segment was called functional when productive rearrangements were above 56.7%, and segregating when the standard deviation between donors exceeded 5%. To diagnose cytomegalovirus status from the catalog of TCR beta chain sequences, a statistical classification framework was built. In a later analysis, TCR nucleotide sequences were compared against IMGT/GENE-DB human TR gene sequences so that V and J genes could be assigned. The TCRdist pipeline was used in a later analysis to assign CDR3 sequences and most-parsimonious VDJ recombination scenarios. A later analysis defined each TCR beta chain by its CDR3 amino acid sequence plus V-gene family, and excluded reads lacking a unique V-gene family. To address suspected cross-contamination and a sequencing artifact, a later analysis removed 550 to 750 highly shared, low-generation-probability nucleotide sequences. In a later analysis, a clonal expansion index for each public chain was calculated from normalized within-repertoire ranks of inferred template counts. In a later analysis, generation probabilities were computed using a VDJ recombination model fitted to out-of-frame rearrangements, and the results were checked against IGoR. Hypergeometric tests were used in a later analysis to score TCR-TCR, TCR-HLA and TCR-CMV co-occurrence, with a repertoire-size bias correction applied to the TCR pairs. In a later analysis, false discovery rates were estimated by permuting HLA or CMV assignments 20 times. In a later analysis, co-occurring TCRs were grouped using DBSCAN, and TCRdist sequence similarity was added for clustering within HLA-allele-positive subsets. Repertoires with fewer than 30,000 or more than 120,000 public chains, plus five repertoires with anomalous nucleotide sharing, were excluded from co-occurrence clustering. Not all clones reach the TCRdb copy of this immuneACCESS table, which keeps in-frame sequences only. Checked studies attribute under half of the gap to unresolved V genes and leave the rest unexplained. Clone size and the V and J calls come from that table; the DNA yielded D and trimming. This sample lists more than 70,000 clones; more than 70% were detected once. The ten biggest clones cover about 3% of the sample.

This clonotype was sampled from a man aged 35-49 years in good health and CMV-seronegative. Sample: PBMCs.

The nucleotide sequence is TGTGCCAGCAGCTCCCCCCCCGGGACAGGGCCACAAGAGACCCAGTACTTC. This gives the protein CASSSPPGTGPQETQYF. The sequence links TRBV7-2 to TRBJ2-5; TRBD1 lines up with 9 middle nucleotides. Sequences SGHTA (CDR1) and FQGNSA (CDR2) are obtained from the germline V gene. V has 4 bases trimmed and J has 2 bases trimmed; junction bases matching no gene number 11. Taken from cysteine to phenylalanine, the CDR3 has 17 residues. Just CDR3 DNA is preserved here, 51 bases in frame from base 1.